These 19 T cell receptor beta chains were all obtained from the same sample, sequenced in a study of early T cells in non-severe SARS-CoV-2 infection. Using its own MiXCR run on the 5' RACE reads, TCRdb lists one record per CDR3 protein. Altogether about 60,000 distinct CDR3 sequences are present, around 12% being singletons, with the ten largest covering 4.8%. The specimen was whole blood. All receptors derive from an adult who was a healthcare worker with PCR-confirmed SARS-CoV-2 infection or an uninfected control (not recorded which).

In its sample, this clonotype was seen many times. The chain recombines TRBV20-1 with TRBJ2-3, with 16 bases lining up with TRBD2. Looked up from germline, CDR1 is DFQATT and CDR2 is SNEGSKA (reference sequence). The junction had 14 bases not matched to a gene; V was cut back by 4 bases and J by 7 bases. The CDR3 totals 18 residues. The CDR3 nucleotides are TGCAGTGCTACCGGAGGCTCCGGGACTAGCGGGGGGGCAAATACGCAGTATTTT. This gives the protein CSATGGSGTSGGANTQYF.

This clonotype appeared a few times. V gene TRBV20-1 combines with J gene TRBJ2-3; TRBD2 matches 12 bases. The germline gives CDR1 DFQATT, CDR2 SNEGSKA (reference sequence). There are 13 residues in the CDR3. Germline trimming cut 7 bases from V and 4 bases from J; bases unmatched to any gene: 3. DNA for the CDR3: TGCAGTGGGCGACTAGCGGGGGCAGATACGCAGTATTTT. This gives the protein CSGRLAGADTQYF.

This clonotype was observed many times. The rearrangement links TRBV11-2 to TRBJ2-7, with D hard to call. This CDR3 comprises 14 residues. The V and J ends lost 1 base and 3 bases respectively, with 10 bases between them. Germline-derived CDR1 and CDR2 are SGHAT and FQNNGV. CDR3 amino acids: CASSLGLNNYEQYF. The CDR3 DNA is TGTGCCAGCAGCTTAGGTCTCAATAACTACGAGCAGTACTTC. The full variable domain, its missing parts supplied by reference TRBV11-2 and TRBJ2-7, is EAGVAQSPRYKIIEKRQSVAFWCNPISGHATLYWYQQILGQGPKLLIQFQNNGVVDDSQLPKDRFSAERLKGVDSTLKIQPAKLEDSAVYLCASSLGLNNYEQYFGPGTRLTVT.

Ten or more counts support this clonotype. V gene TRBV6-1 combines with J gene TRBJ2-1, with 8 bases that match TRBD1. J gave up 4 bases and V 6 bases, and 2 bases lay outside the gene matches. CDR1 and CDR2 from the germline V gene are MNHNS and SASEGT. The CDR3 runs to 13 residues. The CDR3, as DNA: TGTGCCAGCAGCGACAGGGGTTACAATGAGCAGTTCTTC. It translates to CASSDRGYNEQFF.

This clonotype was counted only a few times. The genes are TRBV3-1 and TRBJ2-2; the match to TRBD2 covers 8 bases. From germline, CDR1 is LGHDT and CDR2 YNNKEL (reference sequence). The CDR3 covers 16 residues. V dropped 4 bases and J dropped 3; count of bases not matched to a gene: 7. The CDR3 loop is CASSRWGTRDTGELFF. The CDR3 coding sequence is TGTGCCAGCAGCCGTTGGGGGACTAGGGACACCGGGGAGCTGTTTTTT.

The chain links TRBV7-9 to TRBJ1-1; D gene uncertain. In germline, CDR1 is SEHNR, CDR2 FQNEAQ (reference sequence). With 8 bases removed from V and 2 bases from J, the gap between germline ends came to 15 bases. The CDR3 is made up of 14 amino acids. Here the CDR3 DNA reads TGTGCCAGCGGTGCACCCAGCCAAAACACTGAAGCTTTCTTT. Translating it yields CASGAPSQNTEAFF.

The chain couples TRBV6-2 or TRBV6-3 to TRBJ2-7; D unclear. Trimming stripped 10 bases from V and 2 bases from J, with 12 bases between. The CDR3 has 12 residues. The germline gives CDR1 MNHEY, CDR2 SVGEGT. CDR3 bases: TGTGCCACCACCCGCGGAACCTACGAGCAGTACTTC. Translation gives CATTRGTYEQYF.

This sequence joins TRBV6-1 and TRBJ2-7, with 10 bases aligning to TRBD1. This CDR3 has 14 residues. V shed 6 bases and J 3 bases; nucleotides not matched to a gene: 5. Looked up from germline, CDR1 is MNHNS and CDR2 is SASEGT. The CDR3 protein is CASSRGQGFYEQYF. Written as DNA, the CDR3 is TGTGCCAGCAGCCGGGGACAGGGGTTCTACGAGCAGTACTTC.

This clonotype came up a few times. The DNA for the CDR3 is TGTGCCAGCAGCAATACGCGGAACACTGAAGCTTTCTTT. Protein sequence: CASSNTRNTEAFF. The chain recombines TRBV6-6 with TRBJ1-1, with D unresolved. The CDR3 extends over 13 amino acids. Germline V CDR1 and CDR2: MNHNY, SVGAGI (reference sequence). Trimming took 6 bases from V and 1 from J, leaving 9 bases between them.

J is TRBJ1-6 and V is TRBV27, with 7 bases matching TRBD1. This CDR3 spans 17 amino acids. The germline CDR1 and CDR2 sequences are MNHEY and SMNVEV (reference sequence). With 0 bases clipped from V and 0 bases from J, the junction kept 2 bases outside the gene matches. The DNA of the CDR3 is TGTGCCAGCAGTTTATCATCAGGGGGCTCCTATAATTCACCCCTCCACTTT. Its protein product is CASSLSSGGSYNSPLHF.

The genes are TRBV6-6 and TRBJ1-1; D call uncertain. Deletions cut 2 bases from V and 1 base from J, with 5 bases between. This CDR3 comprises 13 residues. CDR1 and CDR2 from the germline V gene are MNHNY and SVGAGI (reference sequence). In nucleotides, the CDR3 is TGTGCCAGCAGTTACGGATGGAACACTGAAGCTTTCTTT. Protein product: CASSYGWNTEAFF.

As DNA, the CDR3 is TGTGCCAGCAGCCCTACAGGGGGCCCTTCCTACGAGCAGTACTTC. Protein: CASSPTGGPSYEQYF. The chain couples TRBV5-5 to TRBJ2-7, with 9 bases aligning to TRBD1. In germline, CDR1 is SGHKS, CDR2 YYEKEE (reference sequence). After removal of 4 bases from V and 1 base from J, the junction contained 6 bases not matched to a gene. CDR3 length: 15 residues.

This clonotype was found a few times. V is TRBV15 and J is TRBJ2-3; tentative D call: TRBD1 (5 bases). CDR3 length: 14 amino acids. CDR1 and CDR2 from the germline V gene are LNHNV and YYDKDF (reference sequence). The V gene lost 5 bases and the J gene lost 5 bases, with 14 bases spanning the gap. The CDR3 region is CATSYGQGKDTQYF. The CDR3 DNA reads TGTGCCACCAGCTATGGGCAGGGTAAAGATACGCAGTATTTT.

The chain employs TRBV5-1 and TRBJ2-7; D remains unclear. V shed 2 bases and J shed 2 bases, with 8 bases lying between them. CDR1 is SGHRS, CDR2 YFSETQ, per germline. The CDR3 consists of 13 residues. The CDR3 DNA reads TGCGCCAGCAGCTTAGGCGCCGCCTACGAGCAGTACTTC. This encodes CASSLGAAYEQYF. The complete variable domain, with remaining parts taken from reference TRBV5-1 and TRBJ2-7, reads KAGVTQTPRYLIKTRGQQVTLSCSPISGHRSVSWYQQTPGQGLQFLFEYFSETQRNKGNFPGRFSGRQFSNSRSEMNVSTLELGDSALYLCASSLGAAYEQYFGPGTRLTVT.

The sample holds many counts of this clonotype. The J gene is TRBJ2-1, the V gene TRBV9, with D perhaps TRBD1 (6 bases). V lost 0 bases, J lost 4 bases, and 11 bases lay in between. The length of the CDR3 is 15 residues. In germline, CDR1 is SGDLS, CDR2 YYNGEE. CDR3 DNA sequence: TGTGCCAGCAGCGTAGTGGGGGCCGGGTACAATGAGCAGTTCTTC. This sequence encodes CASSVVGAGYNEQFF.

This clonotype was detected ten times or more. The chain links TRBV7-9 to TRBJ1-1; D is undetermined. This CDR3 is 12 amino acids long. V was trimmed by 5 bases and J by 3 bases, leaving 7 bases between them. From germline, CDR1 is SEHNR and CDR2 FQNEAQ (reference sequence). The CDR3 is CASSDWDTEAFF. CDR3 nucleotide sequence: TGTGCCAGCAGCGATTGGGACACTGAAGCTTTCTTT.

This clonotype was seen a few times. V usage is TRBV4-1 and J usage is TRBJ1-1; D remains ambiguous. The CDR3 has 13 residues. Germline CDR1 MGHRA, CDR2 YSYEKL. V was cut by 3 bases and J by 7 bases, with 12 bases left in between. The CDR3 nucleotides read TGCGCCAGCAGCCAGCGCCGGGATCTTGAAGCTTTCTTT. This encodes CASSQRRDLEAFF.

This clonotype was seen ten or more times. CDR3 nucleotides: TGTGCCTGGAGTCAAGGCGCAGGGGGGAACACTGAAGCTTTCTTT. It encodes CAWSQGAGGNTEAFF. The chain has TRBV30 and TRBJ1-1; 7 bases align to TRBD1. Germline V gives CDR1 GTSNPN, CDR2 SVGIG (reference sequence). The CDR3 is 15 amino acids. Trimming cost V 2 bases and J 1 base; bases outside gene matches: 7.

This clonotype has a count of ten or more. The chain joins TRBV5-1 to TRBJ2-2, with TRBD2 identical over 8 bases. The CDR3 extends over 14 amino acids. Germline CDR1 is SGHRS and CDR2 is YFSETQ. The ends lost 5 bases at V and 5 bases at J; junction bases unmatched: 5. In DNA, the CDR3 is TGCGCCAGCAGAGAACTAGCGGTTACCGGGGAGCTGTTTTTT. This encodes CASRELAVTGELFF.